Listed below are T cell receptor beta chains from one sample, sequenced in a study of T-cell memory formation after mild COVID-19. A single record per CDR3 protein comes from TCRdb applying MiXCR to the 5' RACE reads. The sample holds around 200,000 distinct CDR3 sequences, 9.5% seen once. Sequenced sample: PBMCs or a T cell subset sorted from them (not recorded which). These receptors were collected from a man between 18 and 35 years old who had mild COVID-19 (a few samples of this study predate the infection). Cell type and time point are not known. Each CDR3 is given with its conserved first and last residue. A D gene is named only where the DNA matches it firmly. The listing skips clone size in some rows; elsewhere it reads once, few, many or a size class.

TRBD1	TRBV20-1	TRBJ1-1	few	TGCAGTGCTGGAGCCGGGACAGGGGGCTGGGGGTGGGTGGCTTTCTTT	CSAGAGTGGWGWVAFF
.	TRBV19	TRBJ2-1	few	TGTGCCAGTAGAACACTTGGCGGTACCCACAATGAGCAGTTCTTC	CASRTLGGTHNEQFF
.	TRBV6-5	TRBJ2-4	.	TGTGCCAGCAGTTACTTAAGGGAAAACATTCAGTACTTC	CASSYLRENIQYF
TRBD1	TRBV6-1	TRBJ1-1	few	TGTGCCAGCCTCGGGACAGGGGGCACTGAAGCTTTCTTT	CASLGTGGTEAFF
.	TRBV7-8	TRBJ2-2	few	TGTGCCAGCAGCCCCACCTCGGGTGGCTCGTCCGGGGAGCTGTTTTTT	CASSPTSGGSSGELFF
TRBD1	TRBV25-1	TRBJ2-7	.	TGTGCCAGCAGTCGACAGGGGTACGCCTACGAGCAGTACTTC	CASSRQGYAYEQYF
TRBD2	TRBV6-2/TRBV6-3	TRBJ2-1	.	TGTGCCAGCAGTTCCCAGCCCCAACTAGCGGGGGGGCACAGTGAGCAGTTCTTC	CASSSQPQLAGGHSEQFF
.	TRBV20-1	TRBJ2-3	many	TGCAGTGCTCGGGGGACAGATACGCAGTATTTT	CSARGTDTQYF
TRBD2	TRBV24-1	TRBJ2-3	.	TGTGCCACCAGCATCCCGAGGTCTAGCGGGGGGGCGACAGATACGCAGTATTTT	CATSIPRSSGGATDTQYF
.	TRBV20-1	TRBJ1-1	.	TGCAGTGCTAGAGTTGGCCAAGGGCTGGCTTTCTTT	CSARVGQGLAFF
.	TRBV4-3	TRBJ1-2	.	TGCGCCAGCAGCCAAGCTTACCAGGGATATGGCTACACCTTC	CASSQAYQGYGYTF
TRBD1	TRBV5-1	TRBJ2-3	many	TGCGCCAGCAGTAACGGGGACAGCTTCACAGATACGCAGTATTTT	CASSNGDSFTDTQYF
TRBD1	TRBV4-1	TRBJ2-4	many	TGCGCCAGCAGCCAAGAACCAACAGGGGACCCCAAAAACATTCAGTACTTC	CASSQEPTGDPKNIQYF
TRBD2	TRBV9	TRBJ2-1	many	TGTGCCAGCAGCGTAGGGAGGCTAGCGGGGGGGCTCCGTTCCTACAATGAGCAGTTCTTC	CASSVGRLAGGLRSYNEQFF
TRBD1	TRBV4-1	TRBJ1-1	.	TGCGCCAGCAGCCAACGGGCAGGGGGCTCGGCGGGGATGAACACTGAAGCTTTCTTT	CASSQRAGGSAGMNTEAFF
TRBD2	TRBV12-3/TRBV12-4	TRBJ2-4	.	TGTGCCAGCAGTTTGACTAGCGGGGGGTTGCAAAACATTCAGTACTTC	CASSLTSGGLQNIQYF
TRBD1	TRBV5-8	TRBJ2-7	few	TGTGCCAGCAGCCGTTCCGGGACAGGGACCTACGAGCAGTACTTC	CASSRSGTGTYEQYF
.	TRBV19	TRBJ1-4	few	TGTGCCAGTAGTTTACGTGGCCAGGGTCTTGAACTGTTTTTT	CASSLRGQGLELFF
.	TRBV12-3/TRBV12-4	TRBJ2-1	few	TGTGCCAGCAGATACGAGCTGGGCGGGAATGAGCAGTTCTTC	CASRYELGGNEQFF
.	TRBV29-1	TRBJ2-5	.	TGCAGCGTTGATGGGGGCTGGGGAGAGACCCAGTACTTC	CSVDGGWGETQYF
.	TRBV12-3/TRBV12-4	TRBJ2-1	few	TGTGCCAGCAGTTGGGGGGCGAATGGGGATGAGCAGTTCTTC	CASSWGANGDEQFF
TRBD2	TRBV7-2	TRBJ2-5	few	TGTGCCAGCAGCTTCCTAGCGGGGCAAGAGACCCAGTACTTC	CASSFLAGQETQYF
.	TRBV5-4	TRBJ2-3	few	TGTGCCAGCAGCGGACCCAGGGGTCCTAGCACAGATACGCAGTATTTT	CASSGPRGPSTDTQYF
TRBD1	TRBV7-8	TRBJ2-5	few	TGTGCCAGCAGCACCCGGCTCGAGCGGACAGGGGTTTTAGAGACCCAGTACTTC	CASSTRLERTGVLETQYF
.	TRBV5-6	TRBJ1-2	.	TGTGCCAGCAGCCCCGACTACTTCGGGTATGGCTACACCTTC	CASSPDYFGYGYTF
TRBD1	TRBV24-1	TRBJ2-3	many	TGTGCCACCAGTGAGGGGACAGGGATCCCAGATACGCAGTATTTT	CATSEGTGIPDTQYF
.	TRBV15	TRBJ2-6	few	TGTGCCACCGGGAGACAGATTTCTACTTCTGGGGCCAACGTCCTGACTTTC	CATGRQISTSGANVLTF
.	TRBV6-5	TRBJ2-3	.	TGTGCCAGCAGTTACCGGATGGGGAAGAAACAGGGAGGGCGCACAGATACGCAGTATTTT	CASSYRMGKKQGGRTDTQYF
.	TRBV3-1	TRBJ1-3	many	TGTGCCAGCAGCCCCGCCGCAGGGAGCTCTGGAAACACCATATATTTT	CASSPAAGSSGNTIYF
.	TRBV4-1	TRBJ1-4	few	TGCGCCAGCAGCCAAGGAGGGCAGCATAATGAAAAACTGTTTTTT	CASSQGGQHNEKLFF
.	TRBV7-9	TRBJ1-5	few	TGTGCCAGCAGCTTAGGAGGCCACCGGGGTCAGCCCCAGCATTTT	CASSLGGHRGQPQHF
.	TRBV29-1	TRBJ2-7	few	TGCAGCGTTGAATACCCGGTCTCCTACGAGCAGTACTTC	CSVEYPVSYEQYF
.	TRBV9	TRBJ2-3	.	TGTGCCAGCAGCAGGACCAGGGGGGGAGATACGCAGTATTTT	CASSRTRGGDTQYF
.	TRBV5-1	TRBJ2-3	few	TGCGCCAGCAGCGGGGGGACCACCGGTCCAGATACGCAGTATTTT	CASSGGTTGPDTQYF
TRBD2	TRBV4-3	TRBJ2-3	.	TGCGCCAGCAGCCCCCGGAGAGCGGGGGGGACAGATACGCAGTATTTT	CASSPRRAGGTDTQYF
TRBD1	TRBV4-3	TRBJ1-6	few	TGCGCCAGCAGCCAGCGTCCCGGGACAGCTAATTCACCCCTCCACTTT	CASSQRPGTANSPLHF
.	TRBV28	TRBJ2-4	.	TGTGCCAGCAGCTCTGCAGGGGCCGAAGCCAAAAACATTCAGTACTTC	CASSSAGAEAKNIQYF
.	TRBV20-1	TRBJ1-2	.	TGCAGTGCTAGATCCGACCGTCTGGTCCATGGCTACACCTTC	CSARSDRLVHGYTF
.	TRBV4-2	TRBJ2-2	few	TGTGCCAGCAGCCAAGATAGGAACCAGACGAACACCGGGGAGCTGTTTTTT	CASSQDRNQTNTGELFF
.	TRBV3-1	TRBJ2-1	.	TGTGCCAGCAGCCAACAGGGGCAGATCGCCTACAATGAGCAGTTCTTC	CASSQQGQIAYNEQFF
.	TRBV20-1	TRBJ1-1	.	TGCAGTGCTGTCGGACAGCAGAACACTGAAGCTTTCTTT	CSAVGQQNTEAFF
.	TRBV6-5	TRBJ1-1	.	TGTGCCAGCAGTTACTCGGGGGGGTTTGGCTCTGAAGCTTTCTTT	CASSYSGGFGSEAFF
.	TRBV5-7	TRBJ1-2	.	TGTGCCAGCAGCTTGGAAAGGGCCTATGGCTATGGCTACACCTTC	CASSLERAYGYGYTF
.	TRBV30	TRBJ1-4	.	TGTGCCTGTTCCCGCGGCCAAACTAATGAAAAACTGTTTTTT	CACSRGQTNEKLFF
.	TRBV12-3/TRBV12-4	TRBJ1-1	few	TGTGCCAGCAGTTTAGTAAGTGGGAACACTGAAGCTTTCTTT	CASSLVSGNTEAFF